This record covers a single T cell receptor (beta chain). TCRdb re-called the RACE reads through MiXCR, storing one row per CDR3 protein. The sample has about 92,000 distinct CDR3 sequences; 8% to 10% are singletons. The source of the sample is a study of human T cells and chemical hapten exposure. Per germline, CDR1 SGHTA and CDR2 FQGNSA. This CDR3 region has 13 residues. Noted time point: pre-sensitization, week 0. The treatment is: therapeutic diphenylcyclopropenone sensitization with weekly scalp DPC. People who gave samples had alopecia, were 18 to 70 years old, and were suitable for DPC. The source was whole blood, collected in connection with sensitization to the hapten diphenylcyclopropenone (DPC). The rearrangement joins TRBV7-2 to TRBJ1-6, with D tentatively TRBD1 (6 bases). This sequence originates from a woman aged 40 to 49 with alopecia areata. Some clones in this sample may be carry-over from other donors' samples. The CDR3 protein is CALRTVDNSPLHF. The CDR3 DNA sequence: TGTGCGCTGCGGACAGTAGATAATTCACCCCTCCACTTT.